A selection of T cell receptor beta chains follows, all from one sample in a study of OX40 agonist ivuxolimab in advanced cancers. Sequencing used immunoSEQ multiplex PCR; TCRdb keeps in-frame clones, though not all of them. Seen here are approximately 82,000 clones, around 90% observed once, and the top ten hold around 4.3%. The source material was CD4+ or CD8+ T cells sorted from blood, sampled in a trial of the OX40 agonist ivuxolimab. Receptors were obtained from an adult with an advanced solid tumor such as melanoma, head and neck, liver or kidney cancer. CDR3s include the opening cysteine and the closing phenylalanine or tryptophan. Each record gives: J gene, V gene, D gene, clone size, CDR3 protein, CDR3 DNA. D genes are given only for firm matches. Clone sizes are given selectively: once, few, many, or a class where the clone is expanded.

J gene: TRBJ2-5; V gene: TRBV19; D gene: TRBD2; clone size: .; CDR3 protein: CASSQRDYQETQYF; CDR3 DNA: TGTGCCAGTAGTCAGCGGGATTACCAAGAGACCCAGTACTTC
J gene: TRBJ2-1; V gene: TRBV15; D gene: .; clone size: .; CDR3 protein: CATSRDRAPSSYNEQFF; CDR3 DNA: TGTGCCACCAGCAGAGATCGCGCACCCAGCTCCTACAATGAGCAGTTCTTC
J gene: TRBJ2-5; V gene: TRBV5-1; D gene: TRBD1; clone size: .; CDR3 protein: CASSPGQGTIQETQYF; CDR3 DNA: TGCGCCAGCAGCCCGGGACAGGGGACAATCCAAGAGACCCAGTACTTC
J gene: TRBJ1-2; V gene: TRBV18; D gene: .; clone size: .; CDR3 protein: CASSEGQTYGYTF; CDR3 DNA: TGTGCCAGCTCGGAAGGACAGACCTATGGCTACACCTTC
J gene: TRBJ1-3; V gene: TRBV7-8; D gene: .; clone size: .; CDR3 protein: CASSSDTRNTIYF; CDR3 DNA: TGTGCCAGCAGCTCCGACACCAGAAACACCATATATTTT
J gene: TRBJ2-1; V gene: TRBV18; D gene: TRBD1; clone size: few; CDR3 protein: CASSQDRGRYEQFF; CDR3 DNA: TGTGCCAGCTCACAAGACAGGGGGCGGTATGAGCAGTTCTTC
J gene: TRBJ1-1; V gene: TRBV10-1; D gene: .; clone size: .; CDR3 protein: CASSEEGPTEAFF; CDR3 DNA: TGCGCCAGCAGTGAGGAAGGCCCAACTGAAGCTTTCTTT
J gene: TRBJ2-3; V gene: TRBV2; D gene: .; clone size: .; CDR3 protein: CASSIDRDTAADTQYF; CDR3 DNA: TGTGCCAGCAGCATAGACCGGGACACCGCTGCAGATACGCAGTATTTT
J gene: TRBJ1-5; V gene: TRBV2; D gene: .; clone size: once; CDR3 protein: CASNFERNQPQHF; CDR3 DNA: TGTGCCAGCAACTTTGAACGGAATCAGCCCCAGCATTTT
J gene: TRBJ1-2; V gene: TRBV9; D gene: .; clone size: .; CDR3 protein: CASSVGGWGYGYTF; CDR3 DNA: TGTGCCAGCAGCGTAGGAGGATGGGGTTATGGCTACACCTTC
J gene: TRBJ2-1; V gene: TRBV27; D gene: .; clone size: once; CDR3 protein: CASAERTRNNEQFF; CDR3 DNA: TGTGCCAGCGCCGAGCGGACAAGAAACAATGAGCAGTTCTTC
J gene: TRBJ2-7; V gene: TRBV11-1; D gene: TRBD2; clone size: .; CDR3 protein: CASSPGTSGYEQYF; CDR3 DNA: TGTGCCAGCAGCCCGGGGACTAGCGGCTACGAGCAGTACTTC
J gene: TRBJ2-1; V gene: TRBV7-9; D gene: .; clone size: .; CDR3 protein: CASSLAIQGKQFF; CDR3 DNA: TGTGCCAGCAGCTTAGCTATTCAGGGAAAGCAGTTCTTC
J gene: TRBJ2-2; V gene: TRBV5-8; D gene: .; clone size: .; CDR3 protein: CASTIRRTGELFF; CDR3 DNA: TGTGCCAGCACCATCAGGAGGACCGGGGAGCTGTTTTTT
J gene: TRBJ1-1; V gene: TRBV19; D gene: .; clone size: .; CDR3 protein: CASSIDPGDTEAFF; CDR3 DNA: TGTGCCAGTAGTATAGATCCAGGGGATACTGAAGCTTTCTTT
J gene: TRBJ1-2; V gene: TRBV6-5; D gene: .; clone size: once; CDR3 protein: CASKQGLDNYGYTF; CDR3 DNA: TGTGCCAGCAAACAGGGTTTAGATAACTATGGCTACACCTTC
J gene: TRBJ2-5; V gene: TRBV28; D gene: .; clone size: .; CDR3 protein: CASSLQHRETQYF; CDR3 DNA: TGTGCCAGCAGTTTACAACACAGGGAGACCCAGTACTTC
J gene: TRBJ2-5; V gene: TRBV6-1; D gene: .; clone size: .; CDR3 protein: CASSEAQGYEETQYF; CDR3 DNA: TGTGCCAGCAGTGAAGCTCAGGGTTACGAAGAGACCCAGTACTTC
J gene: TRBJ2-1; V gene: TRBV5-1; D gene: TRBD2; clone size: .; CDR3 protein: CASSFGTSVNNEQFF; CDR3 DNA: TGCGCCAGCAGCTTCGGGACTAGCGTGAATAATGAGCAGTTCTTC
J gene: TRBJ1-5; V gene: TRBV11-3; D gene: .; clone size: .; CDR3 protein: CASSSGRYQPQHF; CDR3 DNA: TGTGCCAGCAGCTCTGGACGTTATCAGCCCCAGCATTTT
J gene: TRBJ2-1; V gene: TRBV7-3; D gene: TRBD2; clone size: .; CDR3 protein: CASSIFQREGQPGHEQFF; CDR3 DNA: TGTGCCAGCAGCATTTTCCAGCGGGAGGGCCAACCGGGTCATGAGCAGTTCTTC
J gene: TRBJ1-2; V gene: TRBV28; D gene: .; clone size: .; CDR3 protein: CASSFRDYGYTF; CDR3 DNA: TGTGCCAGCAGTTTCAGGGATTATGGCTACACCTTC
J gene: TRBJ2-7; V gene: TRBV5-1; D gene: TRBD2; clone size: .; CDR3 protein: CASSPYSGGAYEQYF; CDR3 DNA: TGCGCCAGCAGCCCCTATAGCGGGGGAGCCTACGAGCAGTACTTC
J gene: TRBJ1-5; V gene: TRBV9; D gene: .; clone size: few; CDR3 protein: CASSVGPLSNQPQHF; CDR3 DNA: TGTGCCAGCAGCGTAGGTCCGCTGAGCAATCAGCCCCAGCATTTT
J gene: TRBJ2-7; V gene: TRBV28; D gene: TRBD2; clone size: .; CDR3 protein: CASRGLAGSYEQYF; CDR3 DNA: TGTGCCAGCAGGGGGCTAGCGGGCTCCTACGAGCAGTACTTC
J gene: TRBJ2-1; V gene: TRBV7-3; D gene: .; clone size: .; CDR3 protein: CASSPGSRRGDEQFF; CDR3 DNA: TGTGCCAGCAGCCCCGGGTCACGCCGGGGCGATGAGCAGTTCTTC